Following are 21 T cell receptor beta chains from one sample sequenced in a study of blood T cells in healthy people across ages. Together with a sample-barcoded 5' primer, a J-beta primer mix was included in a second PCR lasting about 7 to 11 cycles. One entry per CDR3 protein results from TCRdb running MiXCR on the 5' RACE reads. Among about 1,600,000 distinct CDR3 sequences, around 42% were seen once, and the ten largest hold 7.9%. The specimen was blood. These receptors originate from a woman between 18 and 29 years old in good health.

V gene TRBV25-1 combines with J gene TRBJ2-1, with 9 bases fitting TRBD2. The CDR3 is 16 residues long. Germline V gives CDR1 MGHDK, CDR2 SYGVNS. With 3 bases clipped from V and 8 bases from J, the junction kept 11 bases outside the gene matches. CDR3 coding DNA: TGTGCCAGCAGTGACCCCGGGACTAGCCCTTGGGATGAGCAGTTCTTC. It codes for CASSDPGTSPWDEQFF. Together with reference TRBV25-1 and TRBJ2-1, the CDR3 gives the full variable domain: EADIYQTPRYLVIGTGKKITLECSQTMGHDKMYWYQQDPGMELHLIHYSYGVNSTEKGDLSSESTVSRIRTEHFPLTLESARPSHTSQYLCASSDPGTSPWDEQFFGPGTRLTVL.

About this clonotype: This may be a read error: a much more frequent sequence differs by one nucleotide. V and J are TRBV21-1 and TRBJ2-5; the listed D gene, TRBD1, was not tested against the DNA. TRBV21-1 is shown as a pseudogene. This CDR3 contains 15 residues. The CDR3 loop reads CARSKGTRTQETQYF. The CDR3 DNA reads TGTGCCCGCAGCAAAGGGACAAGGACGCAAGAGACCCAGTACTTC.

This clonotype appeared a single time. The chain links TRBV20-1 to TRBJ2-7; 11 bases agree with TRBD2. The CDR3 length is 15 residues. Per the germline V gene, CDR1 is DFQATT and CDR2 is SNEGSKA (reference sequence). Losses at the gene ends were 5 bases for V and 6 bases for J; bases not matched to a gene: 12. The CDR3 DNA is TGCAGTGCTTCCAGGACTAGCGGGTTTGCTGGCGAGCAGTACTTC. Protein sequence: CSASRTSGFAGEQYF.

The CDR3 loop reads CSVDQRAGSIQYF. The DNA of the CDR3 is TGCAGCGTTGATCAAAGGGCGGGAAGCATTCAGTACTTC. The chain employs TRBV29-1 and TRBJ2-7, with D perhaps matching TRBD2 (6 bases). The J call is uncertain, as TRBJ2-4 better fits the DNA end. In germline, CDR1 is SQVTM, CDR2 ANQGSEA. CDR3 length equals 13 residues.

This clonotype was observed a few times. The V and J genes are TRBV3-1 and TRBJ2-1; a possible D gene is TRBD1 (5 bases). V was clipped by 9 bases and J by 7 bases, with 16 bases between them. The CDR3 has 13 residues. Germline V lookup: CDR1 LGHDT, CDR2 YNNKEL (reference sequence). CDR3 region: CASDQGYGNEQFF. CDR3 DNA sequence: TGTGCCAGTGACCAGGGATATGGTAATGAGCAGTTCTTC.

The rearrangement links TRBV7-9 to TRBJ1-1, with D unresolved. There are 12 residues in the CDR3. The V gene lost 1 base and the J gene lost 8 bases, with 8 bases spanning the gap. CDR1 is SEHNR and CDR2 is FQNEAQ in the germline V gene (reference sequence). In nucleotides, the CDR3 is TGTGCCAGCAGCTTAGAGTTAGGAGAAGCTTTCTTT. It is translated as CASSLELGEAFF.

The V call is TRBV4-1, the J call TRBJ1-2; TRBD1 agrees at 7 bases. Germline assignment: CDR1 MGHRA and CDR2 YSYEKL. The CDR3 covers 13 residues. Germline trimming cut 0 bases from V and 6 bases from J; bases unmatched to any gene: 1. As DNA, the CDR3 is TGCGCCAGCAGCCAAGATCAGGGGGATGGCTACACCTTC. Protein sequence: CASSQDQGDGYTF.

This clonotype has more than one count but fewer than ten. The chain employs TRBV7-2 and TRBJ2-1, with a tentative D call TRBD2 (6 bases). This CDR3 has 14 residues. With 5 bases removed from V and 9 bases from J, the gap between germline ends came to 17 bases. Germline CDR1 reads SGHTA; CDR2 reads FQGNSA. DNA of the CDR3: TGTGCCAGCAGCGCCGAACTAGCTCCCGGTGAGCAGTTCTTC. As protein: CASSAELAPGEQFF.

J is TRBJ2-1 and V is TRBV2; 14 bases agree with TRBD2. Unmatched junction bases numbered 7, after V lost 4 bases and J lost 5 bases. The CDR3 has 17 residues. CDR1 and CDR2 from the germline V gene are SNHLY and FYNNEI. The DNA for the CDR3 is TGTGCCAGCAGTGCCCGATCGACTAGCGGGGGGGACAATGAGCAGTTCTTC. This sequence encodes CASSARSTSGGDNEQFF. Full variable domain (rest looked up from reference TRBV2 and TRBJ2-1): EPEVTQTPSHQVTQMGQEVILRCVPISNHLYFYWYRQILGQKVEFLVSFYNNEISEKSEIFDDQFSVERPDGSNFTLKIRSTKLEDSAMYFCASSARSTSGGDNEQFFGPGTRLTVL.

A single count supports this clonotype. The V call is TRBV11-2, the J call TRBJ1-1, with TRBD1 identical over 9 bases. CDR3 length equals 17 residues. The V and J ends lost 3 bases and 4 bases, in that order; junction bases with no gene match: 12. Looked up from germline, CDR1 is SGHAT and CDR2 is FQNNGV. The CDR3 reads CASSFIKTGGRGTEAFF. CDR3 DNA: TGTGCCAGCAGCTTCATTAAAACAGGGGGCCGAGGCACTGAAGCTTTCTTT.

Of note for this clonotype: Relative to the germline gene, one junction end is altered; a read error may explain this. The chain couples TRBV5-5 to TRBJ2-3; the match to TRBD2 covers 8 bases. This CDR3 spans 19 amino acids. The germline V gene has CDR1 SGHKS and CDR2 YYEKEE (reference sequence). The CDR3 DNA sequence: TGTTCCAGCAGCCTTGGGACTCCGTTCGAGCGGGGGATTTTTGATACGCAGTATTTT. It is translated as CSSSLGTPFERGIFDTQYF.

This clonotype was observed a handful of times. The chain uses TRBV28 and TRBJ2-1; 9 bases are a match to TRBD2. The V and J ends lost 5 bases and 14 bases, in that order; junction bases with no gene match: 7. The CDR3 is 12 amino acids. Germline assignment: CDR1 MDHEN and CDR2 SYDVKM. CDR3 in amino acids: CASSLAGGPEFF. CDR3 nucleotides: TGTGCCAGCAGTCTCGCGGGGGGGCCGGAGTTCTTC.

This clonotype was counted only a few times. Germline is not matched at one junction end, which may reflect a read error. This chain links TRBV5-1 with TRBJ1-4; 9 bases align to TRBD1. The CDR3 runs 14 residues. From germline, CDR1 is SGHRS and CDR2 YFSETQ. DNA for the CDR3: TGTGCCAGCAGCCAAGGACAGGGGAATGAAAAACTGTTTTTT. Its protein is CASSQGQGNEKLFF.

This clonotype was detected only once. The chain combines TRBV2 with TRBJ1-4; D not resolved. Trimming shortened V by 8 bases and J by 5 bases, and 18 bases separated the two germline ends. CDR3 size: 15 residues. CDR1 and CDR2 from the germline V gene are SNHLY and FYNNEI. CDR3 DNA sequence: TGTGCCAGCGGGTGGATGGCCGGCATGAATGAAAAACTGTTTTTT. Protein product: CASGWMAGMNEKLFF.

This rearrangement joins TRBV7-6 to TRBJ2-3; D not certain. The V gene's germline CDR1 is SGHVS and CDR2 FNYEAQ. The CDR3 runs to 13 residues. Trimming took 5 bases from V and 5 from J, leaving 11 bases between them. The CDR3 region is CASSVDSEDTQYF. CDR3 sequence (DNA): TGTGCCAGCAGCGTTGACTCCGAAGATACGCAGTATTTT. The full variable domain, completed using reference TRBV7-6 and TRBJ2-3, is GAGVSQSPRYKVTKRGQDVALRCDPISGHVSLYWYRQALGQGPEFLTYFNYEAQQDKSGLPNDRFSAERPEGSISTLTIQRTEQRDSAMYRCASSVDSEDTQYFGPGTRLTVL.

CDR3 residues: CASSLMGQMNTEAFF. The CDR3 DNA follows: TGTGCCAGCAGCTTAATGGGACAGATGAACACTGAAGCTTTCTTT. The V and J genes are TRBV7-2 and TRBJ1-1; 7 bases align to TRBD1. The germline gives CDR1 SGHTA, CDR2 FQGNSA. The CDR3 runs 15 residues. Trimming removed 2 bases from V and 0 bases from J; junction bases left unmatched: 3.

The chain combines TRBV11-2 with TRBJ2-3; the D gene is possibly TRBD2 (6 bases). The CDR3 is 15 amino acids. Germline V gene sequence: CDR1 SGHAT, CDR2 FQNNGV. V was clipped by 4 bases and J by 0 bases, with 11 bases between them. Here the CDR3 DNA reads TGTGCCAGCAGCTCTGGAGGGCTAAGCACAGATACGCAGTATTTT. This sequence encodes CASSSGGLSTDTQYF.

CDR3 residues: CASSATGGAKNNEQFF. Here the CDR3 DNA reads TGTGCCAGCAGCGCTACCGGGGGGGCGAAGAACAATGAGCAGTTCTTC. This sequence joins TRBV5-6 and TRBJ2-1, with 8 positions matching TRBD2. J was trimmed by 5 bases and V by 4 bases; bases with no gene match: 11. This CDR3 region has 16 residues. Germline V lookup: CDR1 SGHDT, CDR2 YYEEEE.

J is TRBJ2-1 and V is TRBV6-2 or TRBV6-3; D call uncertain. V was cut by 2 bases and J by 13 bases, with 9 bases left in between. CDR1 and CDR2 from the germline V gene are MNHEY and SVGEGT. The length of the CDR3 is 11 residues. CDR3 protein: CASSYAARQFF. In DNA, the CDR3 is TGTGCCAGCAGTTACGCAGCACGACAGTTCTTC.

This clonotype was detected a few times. CDR3 sequence (DNA): TGCAGTGCCCCCTTGACTAGAGGGTACGAGCAGTACTTC. This codes for CSAPLTRGYEQYF. The genes are TRBV20-1 and TRBJ2-7, with a weak D call TRBD2 (6 bases). Trimming took 6 bases from V and 4 from J, leaving 16 bases between them. The CDR3 totals 13 residues. Germline V gives CDR1 DFQATT, CDR2 SNEGSKA (reference sequence).

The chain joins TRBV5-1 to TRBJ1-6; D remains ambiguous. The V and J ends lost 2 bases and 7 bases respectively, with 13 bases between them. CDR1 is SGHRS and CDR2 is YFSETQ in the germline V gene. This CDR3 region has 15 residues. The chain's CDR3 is CASSFEGTRNSPLHF. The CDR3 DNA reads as TGCGCCAGCAGCTTCGAGGGCACCAGGAATTCACCCCTCCACTTT.